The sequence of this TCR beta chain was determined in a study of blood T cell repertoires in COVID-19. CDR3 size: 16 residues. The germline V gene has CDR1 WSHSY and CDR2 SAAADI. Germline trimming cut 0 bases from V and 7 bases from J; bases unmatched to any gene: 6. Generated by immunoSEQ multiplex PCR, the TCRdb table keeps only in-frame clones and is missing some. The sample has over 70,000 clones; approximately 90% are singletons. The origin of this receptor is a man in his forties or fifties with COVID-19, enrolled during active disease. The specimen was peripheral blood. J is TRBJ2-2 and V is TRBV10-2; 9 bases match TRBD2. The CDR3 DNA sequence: TGCGCCAGCAGTGAGTCTTTAGCGGGAGAGCACGGGGAGCTGTTTTTT. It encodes CASSESLAGEHGELFF.